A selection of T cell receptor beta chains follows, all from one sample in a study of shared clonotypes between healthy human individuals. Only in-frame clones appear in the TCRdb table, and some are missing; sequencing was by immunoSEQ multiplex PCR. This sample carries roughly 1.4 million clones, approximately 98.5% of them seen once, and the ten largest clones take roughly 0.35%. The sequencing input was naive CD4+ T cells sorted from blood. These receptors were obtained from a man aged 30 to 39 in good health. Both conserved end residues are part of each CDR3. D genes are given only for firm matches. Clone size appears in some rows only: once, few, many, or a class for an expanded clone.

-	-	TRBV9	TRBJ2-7	CASSVDGVSYEQYF
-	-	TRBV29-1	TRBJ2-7	CSVEDTVYEQYF
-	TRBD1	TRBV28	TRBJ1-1	CASGQIGWTGRSNTEAFF
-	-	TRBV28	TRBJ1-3	CASSSRGRRYSGNTIYF
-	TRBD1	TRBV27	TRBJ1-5	CASSFAGGVSNQPQHF
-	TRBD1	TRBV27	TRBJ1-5	CASKGTGTQPQHF
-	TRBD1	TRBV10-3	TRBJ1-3	CAISDSGTGFSGNTIYF
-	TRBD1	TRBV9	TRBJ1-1	CASSAQMTGAGTEAFF
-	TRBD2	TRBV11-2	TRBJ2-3	CASRGLAGLDTQYF
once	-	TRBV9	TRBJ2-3	CASSGKTGATDTQYF
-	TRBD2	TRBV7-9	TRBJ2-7	CASSSTSATYEQYF
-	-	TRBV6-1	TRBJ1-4	CASINRRGYEKLFF
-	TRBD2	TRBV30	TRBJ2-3	CAWSVLGGRATANTDTQYF
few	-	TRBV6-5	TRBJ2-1	CASSYRAEFSYNEQFF
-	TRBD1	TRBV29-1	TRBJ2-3	CSAERDRGYTDTQYF
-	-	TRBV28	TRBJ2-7	CASRPGLPPYEQYF
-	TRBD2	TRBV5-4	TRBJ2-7	CASSLELAGYEQYF
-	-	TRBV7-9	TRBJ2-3	CASSLPTDTQYF
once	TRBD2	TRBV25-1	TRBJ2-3	CASSERSSGTGDTQYF
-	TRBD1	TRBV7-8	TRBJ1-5	CASSYTGRTGRRNQPQHF
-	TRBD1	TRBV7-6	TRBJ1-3	CASSLANAGGANTIYF
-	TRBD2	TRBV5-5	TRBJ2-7	CASSAGSSGSYEQYF
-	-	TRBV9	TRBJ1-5	CASSVGAGTSNQPQHF
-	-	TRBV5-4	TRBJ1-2	CASSLDRITGYTF
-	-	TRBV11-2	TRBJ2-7	CASSRSSYEQYF
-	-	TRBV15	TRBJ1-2	CATSDPQRYGYTF
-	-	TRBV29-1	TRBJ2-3	CSVEGGPTSTDTQYF
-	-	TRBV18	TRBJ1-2	CASGPRGLHGYTF
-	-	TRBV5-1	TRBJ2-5	CASSFRDGQETQYF
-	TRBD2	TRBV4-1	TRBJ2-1	CASSQGLAGSYNEQFF
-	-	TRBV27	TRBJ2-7	CASSKQRVAYEQYF
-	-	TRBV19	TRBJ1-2	CASSMVHGYTF
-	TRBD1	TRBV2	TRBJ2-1	CASRTGGPNEQFF
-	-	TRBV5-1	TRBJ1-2	CASSLDRNGAGYTF
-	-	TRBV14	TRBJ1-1	CASSQEEEGTEAFF
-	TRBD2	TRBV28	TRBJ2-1	CASSLAGVSNEQFF
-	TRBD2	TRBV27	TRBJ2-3	CASSFEREGTDTQYF
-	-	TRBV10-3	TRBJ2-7	CAISLDPSSYEQYF
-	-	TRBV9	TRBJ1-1	CASSVDGDLNTEAFF
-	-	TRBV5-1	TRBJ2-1	CASSLAVSLGARLTSYNEQFF
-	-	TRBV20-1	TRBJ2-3	CSAPDPIGRYF
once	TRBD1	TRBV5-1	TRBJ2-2	CASSSDRGDTGELFF
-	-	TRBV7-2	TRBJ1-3	CASSFSARVSGNTIYF
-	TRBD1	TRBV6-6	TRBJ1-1	CASSTGQSEAFF
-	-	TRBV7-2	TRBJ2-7	CASSLRPGPSYEQYF
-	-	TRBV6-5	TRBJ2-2	CASTSIQGGRLFF
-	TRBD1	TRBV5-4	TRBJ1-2	CASSGRTGGVDYGYTF
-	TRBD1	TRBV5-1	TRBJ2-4	CASSVGGQGNIQYF
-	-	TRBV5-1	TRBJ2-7	CASKAGQSYEQYF
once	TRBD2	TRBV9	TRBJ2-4	CASSVEVSGSGSIQYF
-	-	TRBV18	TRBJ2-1	CASSPPTRTSQPYEQFF
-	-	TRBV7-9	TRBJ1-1	CASSRAQGMNTEAFF
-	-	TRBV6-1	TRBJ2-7	CASTTNPLTYEQYF
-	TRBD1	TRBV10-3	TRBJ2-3	CAIRRDRGSSDTQYF
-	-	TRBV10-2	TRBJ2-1	CAITSKSSYNEQFF
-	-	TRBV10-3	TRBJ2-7	CAITRGGEYEQYF
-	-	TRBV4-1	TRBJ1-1	CASSQDGHMNTEAFF